One sample yielded the 21 T cell receptor beta chains listed below, sequenced in a study of blood T cell repertoires in COVID-19. Method: immunoSEQ multiplex PCR; TCRdb's copy keeps in-frame clones and lacks some. The sample lists some 180,000 clones, 84% occurring once. Input material: peripheral blood. These receptors were taken from a woman older than 75 with COVID-19, enrolled during active disease.

Only a few counts were recorded for this clone. This chain links TRBV6-2 or TRBV6-3 with TRBJ1-5; D is unclear. Looked up from germline, CDR1 is MNHEY and CDR2 is SVGEGT. Trimming left V 2 bases short and J 9 bases short, with 8 bases between. This CDR3 is built from 12 residues. The CDR3 is CASSYQPGPQHF. Written as DNA, the CDR3 is TGTGCCAGCAGTTACCAACCGGGGCCCCAGCATTTT.

This chain joins TRBV9 and TRBJ2-3, with TRBD1 identical over 8 bases. The CDR3 totals 15 residues. Germline-derived CDR1 and CDR2 are SGDLS and YYNGEE. V lost 8 bases and J lost 8; bases outside the gene matches: 16. The CDR3 sequence: CARTRQGLWPCTQYF. The CDR3 coding sequence is TGTGCCAGGACTAGACAGGGGTTGTGGCCATGTACGCAGTATTTT.

This chain joins TRBV19 and TRBJ2-4; 7 nucleotides align to TRBD2. This CDR3 is 16 amino acids long. V dropped 3 bases and J dropped 1; count of bases not matched to a gene: 6. In germline, CDR1 is LNHDA, CDR2 SQIVND (reference sequence). CDR3 nucleotide sequence: TGTGCCAGTAGTATTCCTCGGCGGGAGGCCAAAAACATTCAGTACTTC. It codes for CASSIPRREAKNIQYF.

V usage is TRBV7-3 and J usage is TRBJ1-6, with D perhaps TRBD1 (5 bases). Trimming removed 1 base at V and 4 bases at J, with 8 bases between. This CDR3 spans 15 amino acids. Germline loops: CDR1 SGHTA, CDR2 FQGTGA. CDR3 sequence (DNA): TGTGCCAGCAGCTTAAAGGGGACTTATAATTCACCCCTCCACTTT. It encodes CASSLKGTYNSPLHF.

The V gene is TRBV11-2, the J gene TRBJ2-3; possibly TRBD2 for D (6 bases). Trimming cost V 5 bases and J 0 bases, with 12 bases left between them. The CDR3 loop spans 15 amino acids. Germline V gives CDR1 SGHAT, CDR2 FQNNGV. The CDR3 loop reads CASSPTGTSTDTQYF. In nucleotides, the CDR3 is TGTGCCAGCAGCCCCACCGGGACTAGCACAGATACGCAGTATTTT.

This chain uses TRBV10-2 with TRBJ2-5, with TRBD2 matching 8 bases. The germline V gene encodes CDR1 WSHSY and CDR2 SAAADI. With 6 bases clipped from V and 4 bases from J, the junction kept 7 bases outside the gene matches. The CDR3 sequence is 14 residues long. Here the CDR3 reads CASRDLAGRETQYF. The CDR3, as DNA: TGCGCCAGCAGAGATTTAGCGGGACGAGAGACCCAGTACTTC.

V gene TRBV3-1 (or the pseudogene TRBV3-2) combines with J gene TRBJ1-2; TRBD1 matches 7 bases. This CDR3 has 16 amino acids. CDR1 LGHDT and CDR2 YNNKEL come from the germline V gene (reference sequence). The V gene end was trimmed by 1 base and the J gene end by 4 bases; junction bases not matched to a gene: 9. The CDR3 is CASSQASGTDIYGYTF. CDR3 sequence (DNA): TGTGCCAGCAGCCAAGCCTCCGGGACAGACATCTATGGCTACACCTTC.

This clone was detected once. The gene calls are TRBV7-6 and TRBJ2-7; 14 nucleotides agree with TRBD2. With 1 base clipped from V and 6 bases from J, the junction kept 11 bases outside the gene matches. The germline CDR1 and CDR2 sequences are SGHVS and FNYEAQ. The CDR3 runs to 18 residues. The CDR3: CASSLGSRLAGGLSEQYF. CDR3 sequence (DNA): TGTGCCAGCAGCTTAGGTTCGCGACTAGCGGGGGGGCTCTCCGAGCAGTACTTC.

The V call is TRBV7-2, the J call TRBJ1-4; no clear D gene. With 4 bases removed from V and 9 bases from J, the gap between germline ends came to 24 bases. The germline V gene has CDR1 SGHTA and CDR2 FQGNSA. The CDR3 loop spans 17 amino acids. The CDR3 reads CASSSTPSRASHKKLFF. CDR3 nucleotides: TGTGCCAGCAGCTCGACGCCTAGCCGGGCCTCGCACAAAAAACTGTTTTTT.

This chain connects TRBV5-4 to TRBJ2-1; 8 bases align to TRBD1. V shed 0 bases, J shed 7 bases, and the junction held 6 bases outside the gene matches. This CDR3 has 15 residues. The germline gives CDR1 SGHNT, CDR2 YYREEE (reference sequence). The DNA of the CDR3 is TGTGCCAGCAGCTTGGCGGACAGGGTCGTGAATGAGCAGTTCTTC. Encoded protein: CASSLADRVVNEQFF.

This clone was found once. The V and J genes are TRBV29-1 and TRBJ2-5; D perhaps matches TRBD1 (5 bases). Germline V CDR1 and CDR2: SQVTM, ANQGSEA. CDR3 length: 14 amino acids. Trimming pared 2 bases from V and 5 bases from J, leaving 15 bases between. The CDR3 DNA reads TGCAGCGTTGAATCCTCAGGGTTTTGGGAGACCCAGTACTTC. It is translated as CSVESSGFWETQYF.

The chain has TRBV20-1 and TRBJ2-3, with D perhaps TRBD2 (6 bases). Per germline, CDR1 DFQATT and CDR2 SNEGSKA (reference sequence). The CDR3 is made up of 11 amino acids. V was trimmed by 6 bases and J by 6 bases, leaving 10 bases between them. For the CDR3, the DNA is TGCAGTGCCCCGGCGGGGGATACGCAGTATTTT. It is translated as CSAPAGDTQYF.

The count of this clone is one. This chain joins TRBV7-2 and TRBJ1-2; 8 bases match TRBD1. CDR1 and CDR2 (germline): SGHTA, FQGNSA. The CDR3 length is 17 residues. With 2 bases clipped from V and 0 bases from J, the junction kept 8 bases outside the gene matches. The CDR3 sequence is CASSLSQGASTNYGYTF. For the CDR3, the DNA is TGTGCCAGCAGCTTAAGCCAGGGGGCCTCAACTAACTATGGCTACACCTTC. Full variable domain (outside the CDR3, taken from reference TRBV7-2 and TRBJ1-2): GAGVSQSPSNKVTEKGKDVELRCDPISGHTALYWYRQSLGQGLEFLIYFQGNSAPDKSGLPSDRFSAERTGGSVSTLTIQRTQQEDSAVYLCASSLSQGASTNYGYTFGSGTRLTVV.

V is TRBV27 and J is TRBJ2-2; maybe TRBD1 (6 bases). V was trimmed by 5 bases and J by 6 bases, leaving 10 bases between them. The germline CDR1 and CDR2 sequences are MNHEY and SMNVEV (reference sequence). This CDR3 comprises 13 residues. The CDR3 sequence is CASSAQGPGELFF. CDR3 DNA: TGTGCCAGCAGTGCACAGGGTCCCGGGGAGCTGTTTTTT.

This sequence joins TRBV5-1 and TRBJ1-1, with a weak D call TRBD1 (5 bases). Germline V gene lookup returns CDR1 SGHRS and CDR2 YFSETQ. Trimming cost V 2 bases and J 6 bases, with 17 bases left between them. This CDR3 spans 15 amino acids. Here the CDR3 reads CASSFHTGTDAEAFF. In DNA, the CDR3 is TGCGCCAGCAGCTTTCACACAGGTACAGACGCTGAAGCTTTCTTT.

The chain carries TRBV10-3 and TRBJ2-4; possibly TRBD2 for D (7 bases). Germline V gives CDR1 ENHRY, CDR2 SYGVKD. The CDR3 loop spans 13 amino acids. V was pared by 2 bases and J by 8 bases, with 10 bases between. DNA for the CDR3: TGTGCCATCAGTGAGGCGGGGGCGGACATTCAGTACTTC. Translation: CAISEAGADIQYF.

This chain uses TRBV6-5 with TRBJ2-7; D is uncertain. V lost 0 bases and J 5 bases, leaving 11 bases between the germline ends. CDR3 length: 14 residues. Germline assignment: CDR1 MNHEY and CDR2 SVGAGI. CDR3 amino acids: CASSYSPGANEQYF. CDR3 nucleotides: TGTGCCAGCAGTTACTCTCCAGGCGCCAACGAGCAGTACTTC.

Only one count was recorded for this clone. The chain has TRBV3-1 (or the pseudogene TRBV3-2) and TRBJ2-7; possibly TRBD1 for D (6 bases). The ends were cut back, 0 bases at V and 4 bases at J, with 10 bases in the middle. The CDR3 is 14 residues long. The V gene's germline CDR1 is LGHDT and CDR2 YNNKEL (reference sequence). The CDR3 nucleotides read TGTGCCAGCAGCCAAGATTCACAGGGATACGAGCAGTACTTC. It is translated as CASSQDSQGYEQYF.

CDR3 loop: CASSGTGNYGYTF. DNA of the CDR3: TGTGCCAGCTCCGGGACAGGGAACTATGGCTACACCTTC. The rearrangement uses TRBV27 and TRBJ1-2; 9 nucleotides match TRBD1. After removal of 8 bases from V and 2 bases from J, the junction contained 3 bases not matched to a gene. There are 13 residues in the CDR3. Germline V lookup: CDR1 MNHEY, CDR2 SMNVEV (reference sequence).

There are a few counts of this clone. The chain employs TRBV19 and TRBJ2-5; no reliable D call. The CDR3 length is 14 residues. The V end was cut by 0 bases, the J end by 8 bases, with 13 bases between. Germline-derived CDR1 and CDR2 are LNHDA and SQIVND (reference sequence). CDR3 sequence reads: CASSIDLRVGTQYF. In nucleotides, the CDR3 is TGTGCCAGTAGTATAGATCTCCGGGTTGGAACCCAGTACTTC.

Note on this clone: The sample holds other DNA sequences that translate to the same CDR3. The J gene is TRBJ2-1, the V gene TRBV5-1, with 8 bases fitting TRBD2. The CDR3 is 15 amino acids. After removal of 1 base from V and 1 base from J, the junction contained 1 base not matched to a gene. Germline-derived CDR1 and CDR2 are SGHRS and YFSETQ. The CDR3 sequence is CASSLTSGSYNEQFF. CDR3 in DNA: TGCGCCAGCAGCTTGACTAGCGGTTCCTACAATGAGCAGTTCTTC.